This is a list of T cell receptor beta chains from one sample in a study of shared clonotypes between healthy human individuals. Some clones are missing from TCRdb's copy, which holds only in-frame ones; the method was immunoSEQ multiplex PCR. The sample includes 950,000 to 1,100,000 clones, roughly 80% of them seen just once. The sequenced sample was memory CD4+ T cells sorted from blood. These receptors all come from a man aged 18 to 29 in good health. CDR3s include the opening cysteine and the closing phenylalanine or tryptophan. The D gene is left open where the match is weak. The size field is filled for only some rows; it gives once, few, many or a size class.

D: NA
J: TRBJ2-5
V: TRBV9
size: few
CDR3: CASSVGDGKETQYF
DNA: TGTGCCAGCAGCGTAGGAGACGGCAAAGAGACCCAGTACTTC

D: NA
J: TRBJ1-3
V: TRBV18
size: NA
CDR3: CASSPRQADTIYF
DNA: TGTGCCAGCTCACCTCGACAGGCTGACACCATATATTTT

D: TRBD2
J: TRBJ2-3
V: TRBV7-2
size: NA
CDR3: CASSPRTSYGTDTQYF
DNA: TGTGCCAGCAGCCCCAGGACTAGTTATGGCACAGATACGCAGTATTTT

D: TRBD2
J: TRBJ2-7
V: TRBV28
size: once
CDR3: CATGGRGDWDEQYF
DNA: TGTGCCACGGGCGGGAGGGGGGACTGGGATGAGCAGTACTTC

D: NA
J: TRBJ1-2
V: TRBV19
size: NA
CDR3: CASSIDRRDYGYTF
DNA: TGTGCCAGTAGTATAGATCGAAGGGACTATGGCTACACCTTC

D: NA
J: TRBJ1-6
V: TRBV27
size: NA
CDR3: CASSLTPPGGNSPLHF
DNA: TGTGCCAGCAGTTTAACTCCCCCCGGGGGTAATTCACCCCTCCACTTT

D: NA
J: TRBJ2-5
V: TRBV15
size: NA
CDR3: CATSSRGETQYF
DNA: TGTGCCACCAGCAGTAGGGGAGAGACCCAGTACTTC

D: NA
J: TRBJ1-1
V: TRBV28
size: few
CDR3: CASRTWRGRNTEAFF
DNA: TGTGCCAGCAGGACATGGAGGGGTCGTAATACTGAAGCTTTCTTT

D: NA
J: TRBJ1-1
V: TRBV18
size: NA
CDR3: CASSPGQLGKTEAFF
DNA: TGTGCCAGCTCACCAGGGCAGCTTGGGAAAACTGAAGCTTTCTTT

D: NA
J: TRBJ2-7
V: TRBV5-1
size: few
CDR3: CASSLEMSGYEQYF
DNA: TGCGCCAGCAGCTTGGAGATGAGCGGCTACGAGCAGTACTTC

D: TRBD2
J: TRBJ2-3
V: TRBV30
size: NA
CDR3: CAWNPGGTDTQYF
DNA: TGTGCCTGGAACCCCGGGGGGACAGATACGCAGTATTTT

D: NA
J: TRBJ2-2
V: TRBV2
size: NA
CDR3: CASRQGITGELFF
DNA: TGTGCCAGCAGACAGGGTATCACCGGGGAGCTGTTTTTT

D: NA
J: TRBJ2-7
V: TRBV6-5
size: NA
CDR3: CASSKQQGYEQYF
DNA: TGTGCCAGCAGTAAACAACAGGGCTACGAGCAGTACTTC

D: NA
J: TRBJ2-3
V: TRBV6-6
size: NA
CDR3: CASSPRGRGSTDTQYF
DNA: TGTGCCAGCAGTCCCCGGGGGCGGGGGTCCACAGATACGCAGTATTTT

D: NA
J: TRBJ2-7
V: TRBV6-5
size: NA
CDR3: CASSAQLYEQYF
DNA: TGTGCCAGCAGTGCCCAGCTCTACGAGCAGTACTTC

D: NA
J: TRBJ1-2
V: TRBV10-3
size: NA
CDR3: CAISRGREDGYTF
DNA: TGTGCCATCAGTAGAGGCAGGGAAGATGGCTACACCTTC

D: NA
J: TRBJ1-4
V: TRBV15
size: NA
CDR3: CATSGTGRLVEKLFF
DNA: TGTGCCACCAGCGGGACCGGGAGACTAGTAGAAAAACTGTTTTTT

D: NA
J: TRBJ2-7
V: TRBV4-1
size: NA
CDR3: CASSQQDGSYEQYF
DNA: TGCGCCAGCAGCCAACAGGACGGCTCCTACGAGCAGTACTTC

D: TRBD1
J: TRBJ2-5
V: TRBV7-8
size: NA
CDR3: CASSQTTGGSETQYF
DNA: TGTGCCAGCAGCCAGACGACAGGGGGCTCAGAGACCCAGTACTTC

D: NA
J: TRBJ1-2
V: TRBV15
size: NA
CDR3: CATSRAGSIGYTF
DNA: TGTGCCACCAGCAGAGCGGGTTCAATCGGCTACACCTTC

D: TRBD2
J: TRBJ2-5
V: TRBV30
size: NA
CDR3: CAYAFKGGGETQYF
DNA: TGTGCCTACGCCTTTAAGGGCGGGGGGGAGACCCAGTACTTC

D: NA
J: TRBJ2-7
V: TRBV5-5
size: NA
CDR3: CASSLDSPFSSEQYF
DNA: TGTGCCAGCAGCTTGGACAGTCCCTTTTCCTCAGAGCAGTACTTC

D: TRBD1
J: TRBJ1-4
V: TRBV5-1
size: NA
CDR3: CASSSQGDRNEKLFF
DNA: TGCGCCAGCAGCTCCCAGGGGGACCGTAATGAAAAACTGTTTTTT

D: NA
J: TRBJ1-4
V: TRBV30
size: NA
CDR3: CAWSPGDEKLFF
DNA: TGTGCCTGGAGTCCGGGGGATGAAAAACTGTTTTTT

D: NA
J: TRBJ1-2
V: TRBV30
size: NA
CDR3: CAWSVAGGNYGYTF
DNA: TGTGCCTGGAGTGTTGCCGGGGGGAACTATGGCTACACCTTC

D: NA
J: TRBJ2-2
V: TRBV5-1
size: few
CDR3: CASSFEGLTGELFF
DNA: TGCGCCAGCAGCTTCGAGGGGTTGACCGGGGAGCTGTTTTTT

D: TRBD2
J: TRBJ2-5
V: TRBV18
size: few
CDR3: CASSMTSQETQYF
DNA: TGTGCCAGCTCAATGACTAGCCAGGAGACCCAGTACTTC

D: TRBD1
J: TRBJ2-7
V: TRBV6-1
size: NA
CDR3: CASSAGQGGSEQYF
DNA: TGTGCCAGCAGTGCAGGACAGGGAGGATCCGAGCAGTACTTC

D: TRBD2
J: TRBJ2-5
V: TRBV11-2
size: once
CDR3: CASSSSGGHQETQYF
DNA: TGTGCCAGCAGCTCAAGCGGGGGCCATCAAGAGACCCAGTACTTC

D: NA
J: TRBJ2-5
V: TRBV6-5
size: NA
CDR3: CASSYAYQETQYF
DNA: TGTGCCAGCAGTTACGCATACCAAGAGACCCAGTACTTC

D: TRBD1
J: TRBJ2-2
V: TRBV28
size: few
CDR3: CASRILDRGFTGELFF
DNA: TGTGCCAGCAGGATTCTGGACAGGGGATTCACCGGGGAGCTGTTTTTT

D: NA
J: TRBJ1-5
V: TRBV2
size: NA
CDR3: CASNTGLGNQPQHF
DNA: TGTGCCAGCAACACAGGGTTGGGCAATCAGCCCCAGCATTTT

D: NA
J: TRBJ2-7
V: TRBV13
size: NA
CDR3: CASSLEGAGSEQYF
DNA: TGTGCCAGCAGCTTAGAAGGGGCTGGTAGCGAGCAGTACTTC

D: TRBD1
J: TRBJ1-5
V: TRBV27
size: NA
CDR3: CASSSSGTDAPQHF
DNA: TGTGCCAGCAGTTCTTCCGGGACAGATGCGCCCCAGCATTTT

D: TRBD2
J: TRBJ2-1
V: TRBV18
size: many
CDR3: CASSPSGLAGAYNEQFF
DNA: TGTGCCAGCTCACCGTCGGGACTAGCGGGGGCCTACAATGAGCAGTTCTTC

D: NA
J: TRBJ1-6
V: TRBV6-1
size: NA
CDR3: CASSAQDLNSPLHF
DNA: TGTGCCAGCAGTGCGCAGGACCTGAATTCACCCCTCCACTTT

D: NA
J: TRBJ2-7
V: TRBV2
size: NA
CDR3: CASSETGREQYF
DNA: TGTGCCAGCAGTGAAACAGGAAGGGAGCAGTACTTC

D: NA
J: TRBJ1-4
V: TRBV13
size: NA
CDR3: CASSLGRKDEKLFF
DNA: TGTGCCAGCAGCTTAGGCAGGAAAGACGAAAAACTGTTTTTT

D: NA
J: TRBJ1-4
V: TRBV18
size: NA
CDR3: CASSGGQINEKLFF
DNA: TGTGCCAGCTCGGGCGGACAGATTAATGAAAAACTGTTTTTT

D: TRBD1
J: TRBJ2-7
V: TRBV19
size: NA
CDR3: CASSIQTGGSYEQYF
DNA: TGTGCCAGTAGTATCCAGACAGGGGGCTCCTACGAGCAGTACTTC

D: TRBD1
J: TRBJ1-2
V: TRBV6-5
size: NA
CDR3: CASHTGANYGYTF
DNA: TGTGCCAGCCACACAGGGGCTAACTATGGCTACACCTTC

D: NA
J: TRBJ1-2
V: TRBV7-9
size: NA
CDR3: CASSFPPGYTF
DNA: TGTGCCAGCAGCTTCCCCCCGGGCTACACCTTC

D: NA
J: TRBJ2-2
V: TRBV10-3
size: NA
CDR3: CAIRGLAGELFF
DNA: TGTGCCATCAGAGGGCTTGCCGGGGAGCTGTTTTTT

D: NA
J: TRBJ1-2
V: TRBV5-6
size: NA
CDR3: CASSLITGLDGYTF
DNA: TGTGCCAGCAGCTTGATAACAGGGCTCGATGGCTACACCTTC